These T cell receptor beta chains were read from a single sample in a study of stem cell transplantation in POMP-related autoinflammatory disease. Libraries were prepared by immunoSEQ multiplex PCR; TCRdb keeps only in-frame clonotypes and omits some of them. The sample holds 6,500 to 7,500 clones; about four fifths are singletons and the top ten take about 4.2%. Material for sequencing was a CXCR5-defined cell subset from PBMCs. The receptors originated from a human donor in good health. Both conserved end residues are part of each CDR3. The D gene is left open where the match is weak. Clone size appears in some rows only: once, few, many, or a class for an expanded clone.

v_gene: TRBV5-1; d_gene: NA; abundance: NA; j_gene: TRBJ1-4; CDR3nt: TGCGCCAGCAGCTCGGACGGACTTAATGAAAAACTGTTTTTT; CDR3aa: CASSSDGLNEKLFF
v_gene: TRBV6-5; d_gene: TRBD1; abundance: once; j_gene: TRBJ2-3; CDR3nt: TGTGCCAGCACCGGACAGGGTACAGATACGCAGTATTTT; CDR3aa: CASTGQGTDTQYF
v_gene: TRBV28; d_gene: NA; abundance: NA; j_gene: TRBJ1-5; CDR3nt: TGTGCCAGCAGTGAAGCCGGGACGGTCAATCAGCCCCAGCATTTT; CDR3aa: CASSEAGTVNQPQHF
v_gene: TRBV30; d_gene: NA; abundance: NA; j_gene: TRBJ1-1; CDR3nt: TGTGCCTGGAGTGTCGAAAGAAGAAGGGGAGCTTTCTTT; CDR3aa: CAWSVERRRGAFF
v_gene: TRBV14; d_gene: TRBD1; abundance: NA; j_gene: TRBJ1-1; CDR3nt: TGTGCCAGCAGCCGCACGGGACAGCGACCTTTCTTT; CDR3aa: CASSRTGQRPFF
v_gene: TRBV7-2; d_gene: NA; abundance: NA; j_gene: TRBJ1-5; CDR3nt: TGTGCCAGCAGCGAGACCGGGGGATCCAGACAGCCCCAGCATTTT; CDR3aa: CASSETGGSRQPQHF
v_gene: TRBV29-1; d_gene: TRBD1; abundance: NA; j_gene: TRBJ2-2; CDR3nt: TGCAGCGTTCAGGGGGCCAAACCTAGCTCGGGCACCGGGGAGCTGTTTTTT; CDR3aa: CSVQGAKPSSGTGELFF
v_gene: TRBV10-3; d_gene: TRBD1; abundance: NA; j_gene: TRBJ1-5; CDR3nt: TGTGCCATCAGTGAAGGGACAGCTAGCAATCAGCCCCAGCATTTT; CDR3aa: CAISEGTASNQPQHF
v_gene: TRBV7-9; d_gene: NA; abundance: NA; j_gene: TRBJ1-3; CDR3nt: TGTGCCAGCAGCCCAGCGGGTGGGGTCTCTGGAAACACCATATATTTT; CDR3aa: CASSPAGGVSGNTIYF
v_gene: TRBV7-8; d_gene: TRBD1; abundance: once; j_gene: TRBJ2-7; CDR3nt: TGTGCCAGCAGCTTATCCCGGGACAGAAAAGTCTACGAGCAGTACTTC; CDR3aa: CASSLSRDRKVYEQYF
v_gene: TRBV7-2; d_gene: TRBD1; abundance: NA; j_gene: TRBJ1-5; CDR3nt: TGTGCCAGCAGCTTAACAGGGGGCAATCAGCCCCAGCATTTT; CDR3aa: CASSLTGGNQPQHF
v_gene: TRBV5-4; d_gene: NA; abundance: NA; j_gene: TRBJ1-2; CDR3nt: TGTGCCAGCAGCTTGTTACGGGGCTATGGCTACACCTTC; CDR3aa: CASSLLRGYGYTF
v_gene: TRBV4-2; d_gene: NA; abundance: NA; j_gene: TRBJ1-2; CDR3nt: TGTGCCAGCAGCCAAGAGGAAGGGGTAGTTAACTATGGCTACACCTTC; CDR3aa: CASSQEEGVVNYGYTF
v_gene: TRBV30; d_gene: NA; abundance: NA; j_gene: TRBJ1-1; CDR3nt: TGTGCCTGGGGGCGGTCGAACACTGAAGCTTTCTTT; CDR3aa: CAWGRSNTEAFF
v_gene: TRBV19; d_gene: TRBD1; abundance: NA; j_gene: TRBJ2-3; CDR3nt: TGTGCCAGTATGTTAGGAGGACAGGGGCAGTATTTT; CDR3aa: CASMLGGQGQYF
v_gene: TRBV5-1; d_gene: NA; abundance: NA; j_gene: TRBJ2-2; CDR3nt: TGCGCCAGCAGCCCGCAGGGAACGAACACCGGGGAGCTGTTTTTT; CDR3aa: CASSPQGTNTGELFF
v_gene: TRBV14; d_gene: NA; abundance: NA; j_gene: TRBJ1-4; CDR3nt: TGTGCCAGCAGCCAAGCGGGCAGGGTTTATGAAAAACTGTTTTTT; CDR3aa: CASSQAGRVYEKLFF
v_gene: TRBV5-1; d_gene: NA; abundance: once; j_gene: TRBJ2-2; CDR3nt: TGCGCCAGCAGAGAACCACGGGGAGCCGGGGAGCTGTTTTTT; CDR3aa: CASREPRGAGELFF
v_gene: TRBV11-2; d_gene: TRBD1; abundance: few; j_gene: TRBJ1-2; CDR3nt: TGTGCCAGCAGCCTAACAGGGGCTGGTCGGGTTGGCGGCTACACCTTC; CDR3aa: CASSLTGAGRVGGYTF
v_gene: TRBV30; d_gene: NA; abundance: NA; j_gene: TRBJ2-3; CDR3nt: TGTGCCTGGAGTGTACTGGGACTTACGGGGAATACGCAGTATTTT; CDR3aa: CAWSVLGLTGNTQYF
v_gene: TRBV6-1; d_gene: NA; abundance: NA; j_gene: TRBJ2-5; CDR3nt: TGTGCCAGCAGTAAAGGGACTTCCCCCATCGGAGAGACCCAGTACTTC; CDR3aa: CASSKGTSPIGETQYF
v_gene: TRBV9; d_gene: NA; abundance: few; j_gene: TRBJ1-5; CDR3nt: TGTGCCAGCAGCTCTAGCCCCGGTCAGCCCCAGCATTTT; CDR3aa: CASSSSPGQPQHF
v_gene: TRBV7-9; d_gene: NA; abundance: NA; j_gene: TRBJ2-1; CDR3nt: TGTGCCAGCAGCCGGACAGTTTTGTTGGGAAATGAGCAGTTCTTC; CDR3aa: CASSRTVLLGNEQFF
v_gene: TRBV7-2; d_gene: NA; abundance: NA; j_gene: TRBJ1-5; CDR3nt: TGTGCCAGCAGCTTCATCAATCAGCCCCAGCATTTT; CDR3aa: CASSFINQPQHF
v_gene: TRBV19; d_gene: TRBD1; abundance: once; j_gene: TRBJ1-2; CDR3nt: TGTGCCAGTAGACTATCGAACAGGGGCTCCTATGGCTACACCTTC; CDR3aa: CASRLSNRGSYGYTF
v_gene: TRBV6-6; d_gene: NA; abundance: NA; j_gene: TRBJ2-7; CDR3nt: TGTGCCAGCGGGAACCACGAGCAGTACTTC; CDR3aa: CASGNHEQYF
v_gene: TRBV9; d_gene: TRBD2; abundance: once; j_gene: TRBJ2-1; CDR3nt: TGTGCCAGCAGCGTAGTTGCGGGGGGGATCTTTGAGCAGTTCTTC; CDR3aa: CASSVVAGGIFEQFF
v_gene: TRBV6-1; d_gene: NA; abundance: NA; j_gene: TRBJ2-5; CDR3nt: TGTGCCAGCAGTGAACGACGGCCCCAAGAGACCCAGTACTTC; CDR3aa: CASSERRPQETQYF
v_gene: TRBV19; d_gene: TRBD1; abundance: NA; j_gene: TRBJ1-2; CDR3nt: TGTGCCAGTAGTGCGACACAGGGGTACTATGGCTACACCTTC; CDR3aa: CASSATQGYYGYTF
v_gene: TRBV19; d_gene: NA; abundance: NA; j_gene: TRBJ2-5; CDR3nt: TGTGCCAGTAGTACCGGCGGCGGGGTGGGCCAAGAGACCCAGTACTTC; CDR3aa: CASSTGGGVGQETQYF
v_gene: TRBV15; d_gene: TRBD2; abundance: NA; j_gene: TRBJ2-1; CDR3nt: TGTGCCACCAGCACCCGGACTAGCGGGAGCCAATACAATGAGCAGTTCTTC; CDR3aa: CATSTRTSGSQYNEQFF
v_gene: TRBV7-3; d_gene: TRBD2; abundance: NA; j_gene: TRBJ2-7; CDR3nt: TGTGCCAGCAGCTTAGCGGGGGACGGGATCTACGAGCAGTACTTC; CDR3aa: CASSLAGDGIYEQYF
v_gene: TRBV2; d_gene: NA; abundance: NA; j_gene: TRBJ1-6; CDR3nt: TGTGCCAGCTGCAGAGGGGATAATTCACCCCTCCACTTT; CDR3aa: CASCRGDNSPLHF
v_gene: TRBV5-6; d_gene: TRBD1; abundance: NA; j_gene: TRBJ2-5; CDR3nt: TGTGCCAGCAGCTCGGGGACAGGGGTTGGGGAGACCCAGTACTTC; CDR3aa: CASSSGTGVGETQYF
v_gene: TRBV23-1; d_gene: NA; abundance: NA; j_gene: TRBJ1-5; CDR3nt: TGCGCCAGCAATCTTCGGGACCTCGGTCGGGATCAGCCCCAGCATTTT; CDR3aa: CASNLRDLGRDQPQHF
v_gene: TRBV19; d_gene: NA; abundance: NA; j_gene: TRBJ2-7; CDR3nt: TGTGCCAGTAGTATAGCGGGGGGCCGCGAGCAGTACTTC; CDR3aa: CASSIAGGREQYF
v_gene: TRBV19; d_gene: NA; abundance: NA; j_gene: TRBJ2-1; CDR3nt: TGTGCCAGTAGTGTACAGGAGGCCTCCTACAATGAGCAGTTCTTC; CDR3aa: CASSVQEASYNEQFF
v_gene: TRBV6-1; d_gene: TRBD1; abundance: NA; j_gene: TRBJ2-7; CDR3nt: TGTGCCAGCAAAATCTCCGGGACAGGGTTCGGCGAGCAGTACTTC; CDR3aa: CASKISGTGFGEQYF
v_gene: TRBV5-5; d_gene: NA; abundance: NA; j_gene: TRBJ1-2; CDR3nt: TGTGCCAGCAGCTTGGTATTAGATGATGGCTACACCTTC; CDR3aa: CASSLVLDDGYTF
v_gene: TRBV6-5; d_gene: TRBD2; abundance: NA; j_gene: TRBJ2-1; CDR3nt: TGTGCCAGCAAGGGACTAGCGGGGGGGCCAAATGAGCAGTTCTTC; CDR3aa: CASKGLAGGPNEQFF
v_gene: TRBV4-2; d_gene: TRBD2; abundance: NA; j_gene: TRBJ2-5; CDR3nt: TGTGCCAGCAGCGTGGGGACTAGCGGGGGGGTCGCCGGAGAGACCCAGTACTTC; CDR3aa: CASSVGTSGGVAGETQYF
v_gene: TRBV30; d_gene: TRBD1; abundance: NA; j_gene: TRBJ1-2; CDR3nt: TGTGCCTTGGAGTATAAGGGGGCGCCTTTTGGCTACACCTTC; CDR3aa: CALEYKGAPFGYTF
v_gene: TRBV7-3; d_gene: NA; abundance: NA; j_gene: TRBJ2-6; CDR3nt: TGTGCCAGCAGACCCGGCCTGGACTCTGGGGCCAACGTCCTGACTTTC; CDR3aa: CASRPGLDSGANVLTF